The TCR beta chain described here comes from a study of blood T cell repertoires in COVID-19. As handled by the study authors: Reference gene primer amplification gave estimated nucleated cell counts. Method: immunoSEQ multiplex PCR; TCRdb's copy keeps in-frame clones and lacks some. V, J and clone size are those of that table, while D and trimming were read from the DNA. Of hundreds of thousands of clones detected, approximately 85% appear once; the ten largest clones hold 4.5% to 6%. The CDR3 loop spans 14 amino acids. Germline V gives CDR1 SGHTA, CDR2 FQGNSA. Trimming took off 5 bases at V and 2 bases at J, with 11 bases between the two ends.

This clonotype was sampled from a man aged 50 or older with active or convalescent COVID-19. The specimen sequenced was peripheral blood. This sequence joins TRBV7-2 and TRBJ2-3, with a possible D match to TRBD2 (6 bases). This CDR3 reads CASSLGLSTDTQYF. CDR3 DNA sequence: TGTGCCAGCAGCCTGGGACTTTCCACAGATACGCAGTATTTT. Full variable domain (remainder filled in from reference TRBV7-2 and TRBJ2-3): GAGVSQSPSNKVTEKGKDVELRCDPISGHTALYWYRQSLGQGLEFLIYFQGNSAPDKSGLPSDRFSAERTGGSVSTLTIQRTQQEDSAVYLCASSLGLSTDTQYFGPGTRLTVL.